This TCR beta chain was sequenced in a study of T-cell reconstitution after alpha-beta-depleted transplantation in children. Unique molecular identifiers were incorporated during preparation of the TCRbeta library. TCRdb redid the calling of the PCR reads with MiXCR, one entry per CDR3 protein. The data show about 610,000 distinct CDR3 sequences, 10% seen once. CDR3 length: 15 residues. V was trimmed by 2 bases and J by 2 bases, leaving 13 bases between them. This TCR was sampled from a human donor who donated a stem cell graft to a child with acute myeloid leukemia. The rearrangement joins TRBV12-3 or TRBV12-4 to TRBJ2-7; either TRBD1 or TRBD2 may fit D (6 bases each). Sequences were derived from PBMCs from the stem cell graft donor, sampled from the stem cell graft. The CDR3 reads CASSLRGDRPYEQYF. The CDR3 bases are TGTGCCAGCAGTTTAAGGGGGGACCGCCCCTACGAGCAGTACTTC.